This T cell receptor (beta chain) was profiled in a study of blood T cell repertoires in COVID-19. For the study at large: T cells, B-cell-depleted T cells, or PBMCs supplied cDNA or gDNA.

V was shortened by 2 bases and J by 6 bases, with 13 bases between the two germline ends. Germline V lookup: CDR1 LNHNV, CDR2 YYDKDF (reference sequence). CDR3 length equals 15 residues. Source study methods: Reference gene primer amplification gave estimated nucleated cell counts. The method was immunoSEQ multiplex PCR; TCRdb's version includes in-frame clones alone and lacks a portion of them. That table gives V, J and clone size, and the DNA gave D and trimming. The data show 250,000 or so clones, about 73% seen once. Sequenced sample: peripheral blood. The sequence derives from a woman older than 75 with acute or convalescent COVID-19. The genes are TRBV15 and TRBJ1-4, with unresolved D. DNA for the CDR3: TGTGCCACCAGCAGATCCCGGTGGGGAGATGAAAAACTGTTTTTT. Translating it yields CATSRSRWGDEKLFF.